What follows are 30 T cell receptor beta chains derived from one specimen sequenced in a study of control samples from healthy donors and cancer patients. Produced via immunoSEQ multiplex PCR; TCRdb's table is partial and in-frame only. The sample records 84,000 or so clones, roughly 91% being singletons. The sample taken for sequencing was blood. All receptors derive from a man in his fifties or sixties in good health.

The rearrangement links TRBV20-1 to TRBJ2-1; 7 nucleotides line up with TRBD2. The germline gives CDR1 DFQATT, CDR2 SNEGSKA (reference sequence). The CDR3 is 14 residues long. V was clipped by 3 bases and J by 3 bases; unmatched bases: 5. The DNA for the CDR3 is TGCAGTGCTAGTCGGGGGGAGTTCTACAATGAGCAGTTCTTC. Translation: CSASRGEFYNEQFF.

The V call is TRBV6-2 or TRBV6-3, the J call TRBJ2-3; 7 positions match TRBD1. The CDR3 spans 13 residues. Germline V lookup: CDR1 MNHEY, CDR2 SVGEGT. Trimming removed 2 bases from V and 7 bases from J; junction bases left unmatched: 3. Written as DNA, the CDR3 is TGTGCCAGCAGTTACGAGGGGGCGAATACGCAGTATTTT. Its translation: CASSYEGANTQYF.

Notes on this clone: This sample includes further DNA sequences coding for the same CDR3. The rearrangement uses TRBV27 and TRBJ1-3; no firm D call. CDR1 MNHEY and CDR2 SMNVEV come from the germline V gene (reference sequence). The ends were cut back, 0 bases at V and 4 bases at J, with 4 bases in the middle. CDR3 length equals 13 residues. The chain's CDR3 is CASSLSSGNTIYF. The DNA for the CDR3 is TGTGCCAGCAGTTTATCGTCCGGAAACACCATATATTTT.

The CDR3 region has the DNA TGTGCCTGGAGTACACAGGCCGCCACTGAAGCTTTCTTT. This gives the protein CAWSTQAATEAFF. The chain uses TRBV30 and TRBJ1-1, with a tentative D call TRBD1 (5 bases). Germline V CDR1 and CDR2: GTSNPN, SVGIG (reference sequence). This CDR3 contains 13 residues. V shed 2 bases and J shed 4 bases, with 11 bases lying between them.

In this sample, this clone turned up a few times. This rearrangement joins TRBV7-9 to TRBJ1-3; unclear D gene. The CDR3 totals 15 residues. V was clipped by 5 bases and J by 1 base, with 12 bases between them. Germline CDR1 is SEHNR and CDR2 is FQNEAQ (reference sequence). CDR3 sequence reads: CASSGYPLSGNTIYF. The CDR3, as DNA: TGTGCCAGCAGCGGGTATCCTCTTTCTGGAAACACCATATATTTT.

The genes are TRBV25-1 and TRBJ1-1; no firm D call. CDR3 length: 14 residues. Deletions cut 5 bases from V and 4 bases from J, with 14 bases between. CDR1 MGHDK and CDR2 SYGVNS come from the germline V gene. The CDR3 DNA sequence: TGTGCCAGCAGTCACCTCGGGAGGAGCACTGAAGCTTTCTTT. Residues: CASSHLGRSTEAFF.

The J gene is TRBJ2-5, the V gene TRBV19; tentatively, D is TRBD2 (5 bases). The CDR3 length is 14 residues. The ends were cut back, 5 bases at V and 2 bases at J, with 12 bases in the middle. The V gene's germline CDR1 is LNHDA and CDR2 SQIVND (reference sequence). DNA for the CDR3: TGTGCCAGTAGTGCGGGCGGGTGGCAAGAGACCCAGTACTTC. Its protein product is CASSAGGWQETQYF.

The V and J genes are TRBV20-1 and TRBJ2-1, with 13 bases fitting TRBD2. V dropped 3 bases and J dropped 8; count of bases not matched to a gene: 4. This CDR3 spans 14 amino acids. The germline V gene has CDR1 DFQATT and CDR2 SNEGSKA (reference sequence). CDR3: CSASTLAGGHEQFF. DNA of the CDR3: TGCAGTGCTAGTACACTAGCGGGGGGGCATGAGCAGTTCTTC.

The chain uses TRBV24-1 and TRBJ1-4; possibly TRBD1 for D (5 bases). Germline-derived CDR1 and CDR2 are KGHDR and SFDVKD. The V end was cut by 3 bases, the J end by 8 bases, with 18 bases between. CDR3 length: 16 amino acids. CDR3 residues: CATSDGATSGFEKLFF. The CDR3 bases are TGTGCCACCAGTGATGGGGCCACCTCGGGGTTCGAAAAACTGTTTTTT.

The rearrangement links TRBV14 to TRBJ2-1; D unresolved. CDR1 SGHDN and CDR2 FVKESK come from the germline V gene. The CDR3 is 13 residues long. Trimming took 0 bases from V and 9 from J, leaving 9 bases between them. CDR3 DNA: TGTGCCAGCAGCCAAGATTTGGGCGGTGAGCAGTTCTTC. Residues: CASSQDLGGEQFF. Together with reference TRBV14 and TRBJ2-1, the CDR3 gives the full variable domain: EAGVTQFPSHSVIEKGQTVTLRCDPISGHDNLYWYRRVMGKEIKFLLHFVKESKQDESGMPNNRFLAERTGGTYSTLKVQPAELEDSGVYFCASSQDLGGEQFFGPGTRLTVL.

The CDR3 DNA reads as TGTGCCAGCAGTGATAGCCCGGGTACCGGCTACACCTTC. It is translated as CASSDSPGTGYTF. V gene TRBV6-1 combines with J gene TRBJ1-2; D gene ambiguous. CDR1 and CDR2 (germline): MNHNS, SASEGT. This CDR3 is 13 amino acids long. V lost 3 bases and J 8 bases, leaving 13 bases between the germline ends.

This chain joins TRBV9 and TRBJ1-5; D remains ambiguous. The germline CDR1 and CDR2 sequences are SGDLS and YYNGEE. The V and J ends lost 0 bases and 0 bases respectively, with 7 bases between them. The length of the CDR3 is 15 residues. The CDR3 sequence: CASSVDGYSNQPQHF. For the CDR3, the DNA is TGTGCCAGCAGCGTAGACGGTTATAGCAATCAGCCCCAGCATTTT. The full variable domain, with the rest looked up from reference TRBV9 and TRBJ1-5, is DSGVTQTPKHLITATGQRVTLRCSPRSGDLSVYWYQQSLDQGLQFLIQYYNGEERAKGNILERFSAQQFPDLHSELNLSSLELGDSALYFCASSVDGYSNQPQHFGDGTRLSIL.

The gene calls are TRBV7-6 and TRBJ1-5; the D gene is possibly TRBD1 (6 bases). Trimming stripped 5 bases from V and 0 bases from J, with 17 bases between. Germline V gene sequence: CDR1 SGHVS, CDR2 FNYEAQ. This CDR3 contains 17 residues. The CDR3 DNA follows: TGTGCCAGCAGCCAAAAGCCGGGACAACATAGCAATCAGCCCCAGCATTTT. Translated, it gives CASSQKPGQHSNQPQHF.

The CDR3 bases are TGTGCCAGCACTCTCCCTCGGGGCAATGAGCAGTTCTTC. This codes for CASTLPRGNEQFF. The chain carries TRBV12-3 or TRBV12-4 and TRBJ2-1; D is possibly TRBD2 (5 bases). The CDR3 loop spans 13 amino acids. V lost 7 bases, J lost 6 bases, and 13 bases lay in between.

This chain joins TRBV12-3 or TRBV12-4 and TRBJ1-2, with D tentatively TRBD1 (6 bases). V was clipped by 3 bases and J by 7 bases, with 9 bases between them. The CDR3 contains 12 residues. In DNA, the CDR3 is TGTGCCAGCAGTTTCAACAGGGTTGGCTACACCTTC. Residues: CASSFNRVGYTF.

The rearrangement uses TRBV29-1 and TRBJ2-7; 11 bases are a match to TRBD2. J lost 3 bases, V lost 6 bases, and 10 bases had no gene match. Germline V CDR1 and CDR2: SQVTM, ANQGSEA. CDR3 length: 15 residues. CDR3 coding DNA: TGCAGCGTCTACTCTACCGGGACTAGCGGCTACGAGCAGTACTTC. This encodes CSVYSTGTSGYEQYF.

The chain is built from TRBV30 and TRBJ1-4; 8 positions match TRBD1. CDR1 is GTSNPN, CDR2 SVGIG, per germline (reference sequence). V shed 3 bases and J 2 bases; nucleotides not matched to a gene: 5. The CDR3 is made up of 15 amino acids. The CDR3 is CAWSTQGATNEKLFF. In DNA, the CDR3 is TGTGCCTGGAGCACCCAGGGGGCGACTAATGAAAAACTGTTTTTT. Using reference TRBV30 and TRBJ1-4 for the parts outside the CDR3, the full variable domain is SQTIHQWPATLVQPVGSPLSLECTVEGTSNPNLYWYRQAAGRGLQLLFYSVGIGQISSEVPQNLSASRPQDRQFILSSKKLLLSDSGFYLCAWSTQGATNEKLFFGSGTQLSVL.

This chain links TRBV4-3 with TRBJ1-4; no reliable D call. CDR1 and CDR2 from the germline V gene are LGHNA and YSLEER. V shed 6 bases and J shed 6 bases, with 11 bases lying between them. The CDR3 runs to 13 residues. DNA for the CDR3: TGCGCCAGCAGTTTTAGCTTAGATGAAAAACTGTTTTTT. It specifies CASSFSLDEKLFF.

This clone occurred once. V gene TRBV6-6 combines with J gene TRBJ1-1; the D gene is possibly TRBD1 (6 bases). Looked up from germline, CDR1 is MNHNY and CDR2 is SVGAGI (reference sequence). This CDR3 is built from 13 residues. With 0 bases removed from V and 10 bases from J, the gap between germline ends came to 12 bases. CDR3 DNA sequence: TGTGCCAGCAGTTACTCTGGGGGGCGAGGAGCTTTCTTT. Protein: CASSYSGGRGAFF.

The chain carries TRBV9 and TRBJ1-6, with D tentatively TRBD1 (5 bases). The CDR3 is 14 residues long. V dropped 1 base and J dropped 7 bases, with 9 bases sitting between them. The germline V gene has CDR1 SGDLS and CDR2 YYNGEE. CDR3 sequence (DNA): TGTGCCAGCAGCGTACAGGGAAACAATTCACCCCTCCACTTT. It translates to CASSVQGNNSPLHF.

The chain combines TRBV12-3 or TRBV12-4 with TRBJ2-2; D may be TRBD1 (6 bases). The CDR3 runs to 13 residues. Trimming shortened V by 2 bases and J by 7 bases, and 8 bases separated the two germline ends. The CDR3 region has the DNA TGTGCCAGCAGTTTAAGGGGGTTCGGGGAGCTGTTTTTT. Amino acid sequence: CASSLRGFGELFF.

The chain links TRBV6-5 to TRBJ1-6; 8 positions match TRBD1. This CDR3 has 13 amino acids. In germline, CDR1 is MNHEY, CDR2 SVGAGI. The J segment lost 6 bases and the V segment lost 7 bases, leaving 2 bases of the junction unmatched. The CDR3 DNA reads TGTGCCAGCAAAGGACAGGGTAATTCACCCCTCCACTTT. Translation: CASKGQGNSPLHF.

The genes are TRBV6-5 and TRBJ2-5, with D perhaps matching TRBD1 (6 bases). Germline-derived CDR1 and CDR2 are MNHEY and SVGAGI. There are 13 residues in the CDR3. V shed 6 bases and J shed 4 bases, with 12 bases lying between them. CDR3 DNA sequence: TGTGCCAGCAGCCACGGACAGCTAGAGACCCAGTACTTC. Translating it yields CASSHGQLETQYF.

The chain combines TRBV5-1 with TRBJ1-1, with no clear D. The CDR3 has 16 amino acids. V shed 0 bases and J shed 0 bases, with 12 bases lying between them. Germline assignment: CDR1 SGHRS and CDR2 YFSETQ. The CDR3 sequence: CASSLDAVSMNTEAFF. DNA for the CDR3: TGCGCCAGCAGCTTGGATGCGGTGAGCATGAACACTGAAGCTTTCTTT.

The chain joins TRBV5-4 to TRBJ2-3; 9 positions agree with TRBD2. Germline CDR1 SGHNT, CDR2 YYREEE (reference sequence). This CDR3 contains 16 residues. After removal of 4 bases from V and 7 bases from J, the junction contained 13 bases not matched to a gene. This CDR3 is CASSNVGGGVVNTQYF. CDR3 bases: TGTGCCAGCAGCAACGTCGGCGGGGGGGTGGTGAATACGCAGTATTTT.

This chain uses TRBV11-2 with TRBJ1-3; no firm D call. CDR1 is SGHAT and CDR2 is FQNNGV in the germline V gene. This CDR3 has 18 residues. V was cut by 2 bases and J by 3 bases, with 20 bases left in between. The CDR3 nucleotides read TGTGCCAGCAGCTTAACTTTTGGAACGCGAGTGAATGGAAACACCATATATTTT. Translated: CASSLTFGTRVNGNTIYF.

The genes are TRBV9 and TRBJ2-1; D is perhaps TRBD2 (6 bases). Trimming left V 2 bases short and J 1 base short, with 7 bases between. This CDR3 has 14 amino acids. Germline V CDR1 and CDR2: SGDLS, YYNGEE. The CDR3 DNA follows: TGTGCCAGCAGCGTGGCGGGGTCCTACAATGAGCAGTTCTTC. Protein product: CASSVAGSYNEQFF.

The genes are TRBV19 and TRBJ1-6; D gene unclear. The V gene's germline CDR1 is LNHDA and CDR2 SQIVND (reference sequence). V lost 2 bases to trimming and J lost 8 bases, with 10 bases between them. The CDR3 covers 14 residues. The CDR3 bases are TGTGCCAGTAGTATAAGGGATTTCGATTCACCCCTCCACTTT. Translation gives CASSIRDFDSPLHF.

V gene TRBV24-1 combines with J gene TRBJ1-2; D is uncertain. Per germline, CDR1 KGHDR and CDR2 SFDVKD. CDR3 length equals 11 residues. The V gene lost 2 bases and the J gene lost 3 bases, with 0 bases spanning the gap. The DNA for the CDR3 is TGTGCCACCAGTGATTACTATGGCTACACCTTC. Its translation: CATSDYYGYTF.

The V gene is TRBV14, the J gene TRBJ2-1; D may be TRBD2 (5 bases). Germline V lookup: CDR1 SGHDN, CDR2 FVKESK. CDR3 length: 13 residues. Trimming took off 4 bases at V and 12 bases at J, with 16 bases between the two ends. Here the CDR3 reads CASSPQRRERQFF. The CDR3 DNA reads as TGTGCCAGCAGCCCGCAACGCCGGGAAAGGCAGTTCTTC.